This T cell receptor (beta chain) originates from a study of T-cell reconstitution after alpha-beta-depleted transplantation in children. The sample holds many counts of this clonotype. Germline is not matched at one junction end, which may reflect a read error. The CDR3 contains 15 residues. In germline, CDR1 is KGHSH, CDR2 LQKENI. Unique molecular identifiers featured in how the TCRbeta library was prepared. MiXCR, run by TCRdb on the PCR reads, gives a single entry per CDR3 protein. The table records hundreds of thousands of distinct CDR3 sequences, approximately 9.5% of them present only once. The sample consisted of PBMCs from the stem cell graft donor, taken from the stem cell graft. This chain links TRBV18 with TRBJ2-3; the D is unclear. The TCR was taken from a human donor who donated a stem cell graft to a child with acute lymphoblastic leukemia. The CDR3 DNA follows: TGTGCCAGCTCTCCACCCCGCGAGGGCACAGATACGCAGTATTTT. As protein: CASSPPREGTDTQYF.